Sequencing of this T cell receptor beta chain was carried out in a study of blood T cell repertoires in COVID-19. The CDR3 consists of 13 residues. Germline-derived CDR1 and CDR2 are LNHDA and SQIVND (reference sequence). V lost 7 bases and J lost 1, with 9 bases in between. Authors' processing steps: Amplifying reference gene primers gave estimates of nucleated cell counts. Measured with immunoSEQ multiplex PCR; TCRdb has only the in-frame clones, and not every one. The V and J calls and clone size were taken over from that table, and D and trimming were inferred from the DNA. The data show approximately 190,000 clones, with about 88% seen just once and around 5.9% held by the top ten.

The J gene is TRBJ2-3, the V gene TRBV19; the D gene is possibly TRBD1 (6 bases). The TCR was taken from a woman between 35 and 50 years old who had recovered from COVID-19. Sample: peripheral blood. The CDR3 DNA is TGTGCCAGTATGAGGACAGGCACAGATACGCAGTATTTT. Translated, it gives CASMRTGTDTQYF.